This is a list of T cell receptor beta chains from one sample in a study of human T cells and chemical hapten exposure. TCRdb passed the RACE reads through MiXCR, listing each CDR3 protein once. The table has about 360,000 distinct CDR3 sequences, about 7% seen once. The input for sequencing was whole blood, taken in connection with sensitization to the hapten diphenylcyclopropenone (DPC). These receptors all come from a young woman with alopecia areata. Some clones in this sample may be carry-over from other donors' samples. Both conserved end residues are trimmed from each CDR3. Each record gives: V gene, CDR3 protein.

V: TRBV6-5
CDR3: ASSYSVTGGYNSPLH

V: TRBV6-5
CDR3: ASSYNRGSTYEQY

V: TRBV29-1
CDR3: SVEGSTGASAYEQY

V: TRBV7-3
CDR3: ASSYSGLAGGDNEQF

V: TRBV11-2
CDR3: ASSPPGSTQY

V: TRBV6-5
CDR3: ASSRGTSGANVLT

V: TRBV4-3
CDR3: ASSQDDLAKDNEQF

V: TRBV12-5
CDR3: ASAQAGASNTEAF

V: TRBV4-2
CDR3: ASSQDRGASNQPQH

V: TRBV20-1
CDR3: SARPFGQGIYEQY